The present T cell receptor beta chain was sequenced within a study of cytomegalovirus exposure and HLA in healthy donors. CDR3 size: 13 residues. Germline lookup yields CDR1 KGHSH and CDR2 LQKENI. With V trimmed by 5 bases and J by 2 bases, 2 bases remained unmatched. Sequenced by immunoSEQ multiplex PCR; TCRdb stores in-frame clones only, minus some. Of some 38,000 clones detected, over 80% appear once; the ten largest clones hold about 3.5%. The sequenced sample consisted of PBMCs. This chain joins TRBV18 and TRBJ2-7; 8 bases map to TRBD1. The receptor was derived from a man aged 18 to 35 in good health and CMV-seronegative. The CDR3 region is CASSDRGAYEQYF. The CDR3, as DNA: TGTGCCAGCTCAGACAGGGGCGCCTACGAGCAGTACTTC.